Each of the 23 T cell receptor beta chains below was sequenced from the same sample in a study of naive and memory T cell subsets. The treatment: skin biopsy from PPD injection site in Mantoux-positive individual. An oligonucleotide containing a UMI was ligated to the 3' end of TCR cDNA. Amplification of ligated cDNA took four PCR rounds with SP2 and nested alpha and beta constant primers. TCRdb re-called the UMI-ligation and nested PCR reads with MiXCR, one entry per CDR3 protein. The sample has over 13,000 distinct CDR3 sequences; roughly 5.2% are singletons. The specimen comprised skin, sampled from a tuberculin skin test site. These TCRs come from an adult in good health.

This clonotype was seen many times. This rearrangement joins TRBV28 to TRBJ2-2; 7 nucleotides match TRBD1. Trimming removed 6 bases from V and 5 bases from J; junction bases left unmatched: 9. The CDR3 runs 15 residues. Germline V CDR1 and CDR2: MDHEN, SYDVKM. The CDR3 spells CASRQDRVGTGELFF. Here the CDR3 DNA reads TGTGCCAGCAGGCAAGACAGGGTTGGAACCGGGGAGCTGTTTTTT.

This clonotype was observed a few times. The V gene is TRBV4-3, the J gene TRBJ2-1; D unclear. V gave up 6 bases and J gave up 0 bases, with 12 bases separating them. Germline CDR1 is LGHNA and CDR2 is YSLEER. This CDR3 contains 15 residues. The CDR3 here is CASRRQRNSYNEQFF. The CDR3 DNA follows: TGCGCCAGCAGGAGACAACGTAACTCCTACAATGAGCAGTTCTTC.

This clonotype has at least ten counts. The rearrangement joins TRBV6-5 to TRBJ1-1, with D perhaps matching TRBD1 (5 bases). CDR1 and CDR2 (germline): MNHEY, SVGAGI. V lost 6 bases, J lost 3 bases, and 11 bases lay in between. The CDR3 runs to 13 residues. CDR3 protein: CASSPTGYTEAFF. The CDR3 DNA follows: TGTGCCAGCAGCCCCACAGGATACACTGAAGCTTTCTTT.

This clonotype has ten or more counts. The gene calls are TRBV5-1 and TRBJ2-7; D is ambiguous. Per germline, CDR1 SGHRS and CDR2 YFSETQ. The CDR3 sequence is 13 residues long. V was pared by 2 bases and J by 2 bases, with 8 bases between. The CDR3 nucleotides are TGCGCCAGCAGCTTTTCCAGAACCTACGAGCAGTACTTC. It codes for CASSFSRTYEQYF.

This clonotype came up many times. The rearrangement joins TRBV20-1 to TRBJ2-5, with D unresolved. V was pared by 3 bases and J by 1 base, with 3 bases between. CDR1 and CDR2 from the germline V gene are DFQATT and SNEGSKA (reference sequence). CDR3 length equals 11 residues. The CDR3 reads CSARVQETQYF. The CDR3 nucleotides read TGCAGTGCTAGGGTCCAAGAGACCCAGTACTTC.

This clonotype was observed many times. V and J are TRBV29-1 and TRBJ2-1, with 11 bases fitting TRBD2. CDR1 is SQVTM, CDR2 ANQGSEA, per germline. With 6 bases clipped from V and 6 bases from J, the junction kept 19 bases outside the gene matches. CDR3 size: 18 residues. This chain's CDR3 is CSVRLAGGPGNRGNEQFF. CDR3 in DNA: TGCAGCGTCAGGCTAGCGGGGGGTCCCGGGAACCGCGGCAATGAGCAGTTCTTC.

This clonotype was seen ten or more times. The chain combines TRBV3-1 with TRBJ1-1, with D possibly TRBD1 on 5 matching bases. Germline V gives CDR1 LGHDT, CDR2 YNNKEL (reference sequence). The CDR3 is 14 amino acids. V gave up 4 bases and J gave up 1 base, with 10 bases separating them. CDR3: CASSPRQQNTEAFF. In DNA form, the CDR3 reads TGTGCCAGCAGCCCTCGACAGCAGAACACTGAAGCTTTCTTT.

Note on this clonotype: A much larger clonotype is one base distant, so this may be a read error. V is TRBV7-9 and J is TRBJ1-2; D unclear. The CDR3 extends over 14 amino acids. Germline V gives CDR1 SEHNR, CDR2 FQNEAQ (reference sequence). CDR3 sequence: CASTPGSLNYGDTF. CDR3 nucleotide sequence: TGTGCCAGCACCCCCGGGAGTTTAAACTATGGCGACACCTTC.

This clonotype has at least ten counts. The rearrangement joins TRBV12-5 to TRBJ1-6, with D possibly being TRBD1 (5 bases). Trimming pared 4 bases from V and 14 bases from J, leaving 12 bases between. The CDR3 spans 12 residues. The germline V gene encodes CDR1 LGHNT and CDR2 FRNRAP. The CDR3 nucleotides read TGTGCTAGTGGTTCGATGATGGGGGCCCTCCACTTT. Amino acid sequence: CASGSMMGALHF.

This clonotype is medium-sized by share. The V call is TRBV29-1, the J call TRBJ1-2, with a weak D call TRBD1 (6 bases). The CDR3 spans 11 residues. Per germline, CDR1 SQVTM and CDR2 ANQGSEA. Trimming removed 7 bases from V and 5 bases from J, with 11 bases in between. The CDR3 loop reads CSGGAEYGYTF. CDR3 DNA sequence: TGCAGCGGGGGGGCAGAATATGGCTACACCTTC.

By share, this clonotype ranks as medium-sized. The V and J genes are TRBV7-2 and TRBJ2-7, with D unclear. CDR3 size: 13 residues. V was trimmed by 5 bases and J by 7 bases, leaving 15 bases between them. Germline lookup yields CDR1 SGHTA and CDR2 FQGNSA. In DNA form, the CDR3 reads TGTGCCAGCAGCCTCACATCGGCGGCAGAGCAGTACTTC. This sequence encodes CASSLTSAAEQYF. The entire variable domain, with the rest obtained from reference TRBV7-2 and TRBJ2-7, is as follows: GAGVSQSPSNKVTEKGKDVELRCDPISGHTALYWYRQSLGQGLEFLIYFQGNSAPDKSGLPSDRFSAERTGGSVSTLTIQRTQQEDSAVYLCASSLTSAAEQYFGPGTRLTVT.

This clonotype has at least ten counts. V usage is TRBV29-1 and J usage is TRBJ2-5; D gene unclear. The germline gives CDR1 SQVTM, CDR2 ANQGSEA. The CDR3 is made up of 14 amino acids. V dropped 6 bases and J dropped 2 bases, with 16 bases sitting between them. Here the CDR3 reads CSVHDTGSQETQYF. Here the CDR3 DNA reads TGCAGCGTACATGATACCGGGTCTCAAGAGACCCAGTACTTC. The entire variable domain, with the rest obtained from reference TRBV29-1 and TRBJ2-5, is as follows: SAVISQKPSRDICQRGTSLTIQCQVDSQVTMMFWYRQQPGQSLTLIATANQGSEATYESGFVIDKFPISRPNLTFSTLTVSNMSPEDSSIYLCSVHDTGSQETQYFGPGTRLLVL.

This clonotype has a count of ten or more. This chain joins TRBV20-1 and TRBJ1-6; D ambiguous. Germline V gene sequence: CDR1 DFQATT, CDR2 SNEGSKA (reference sequence). V lost 6 bases to trimming and J lost 0 bases, with 21 bases between them. This CDR3 is 18 amino acids long. This CDR3 is CSARNRLPSPSYNSPLHF. CDR3 DNA: TGCAGTGCCCGTAATAGGCTCCCCAGCCCCTCCTATAATTCACCCCTCCACTTT.

This clonotype was counted many times. The chain has TRBV23-1 and TRBJ2-7, with D perhaps matching TRBD2 (5 bases). TRBV23-1 is filed as an ORF, its function uncertain. V lost 10 bases, J lost 3 bases, and 16 bases lay in between. The length of the CDR3 is 13 residues. The CDR3 loop reads CATPKFEGYEQYF. The CDR3 region has the DNA TGCGCCACCCCGAAGTTTGAGGGCTACGAGCAGTACTTC.

This clonotype has only a few counts. The chain links TRBV2 to TRBJ1-4; 8 positions agree with TRBD1. The germline gives CDR1 SNHLY, CDR2 FYNNEI. CDR3 length equals 17 residues. The V gene end was trimmed by 0 bases and the J gene end by 5 bases; junction bases not matched to a gene: 8. The CDR3 spells CASSEARGQGRNEKLFF. The CDR3 nucleotides are TGTGCCAGCAGTGAAGCGCGTGGACAGGGCCGCAATGAAAAACTGTTTTTT.

At least ten counts were recorded for this clonotype. The chain combines TRBV7-2 with TRBJ1-6; D ambiguous. CDR1 SGHTA and CDR2 FQGNSA come from the germline V gene. Trimming cost V 1 base and J 5 bases, with 12 bases left between them. CDR3 size: 16 residues. CDR3 sequence: CASSLVASPDNSPLHF. CDR3 coding DNA: TGTGCCAGCAGCTTAGTAGCCTCACCGGATAATTCACCCCTCCACTTT.

At least ten counts were recorded for this clonotype. This rearrangement joins TRBV3-1 to TRBJ1-5; 9 bases fit TRBD1. Germline V CDR1 and CDR2: LGHDT, YNNKEL (reference sequence). Trimming at V came to 6 bases and at J to 7 bases, leaving 7 bases not matched to a gene. This CDR3 is built from 14 residues. CDR3 bases: TGTGCCAGCAGTTCTACAGGGGGCGGACAGCCCCAGCATTTT. Protein: CASSSTGGGQPQHF. Full variable domain (remainder filled in from reference TRBV3-1 and TRBJ1-5): DTAVSQTPKYLVTQMGNDKSIKCEQNLGHDTMYWYKQDSKKFLKIMFSYNNKELIINETVPNRFSPKSPDKAHLNLHINSLELGDSAVYFCASSSTGGGQPQHFGDGTRLSIL.

This clonotype is deemed medium-sized. This rearrangement joins TRBV11-2 to TRBJ2-5; TRBD1 matches at 8 bases. This CDR3 spans 18 amino acids. V lost 5 bases, J lost 1 base, and 15 bases stayed unmatched. Per the germline V gene, CDR1 is SGHAT and CDR2 is FQNNGV. CDR3 amino acids: CASSLPPGTGGSQETQYF. The CDR3 DNA reads as TGTGCCAGCAGCCTCCCTCCCGGGACAGGCGGCTCCCAAGAGACCCAGTACTTC.

Within the sample, this clonotype is medium-sized. V usage is TRBV29-1 and J usage is TRBJ1-2; D perhaps matches TRBD1 (5 bases). This CDR3 comprises 13 residues. V was cut by 6 bases and J by 0 bases, with 11 bases left in between. In germline, CDR1 is SQVTM, CDR2 ANQGSEA. CDR3 nucleotides: TGCAGCGTGGCGTGGGGGGCTAACTATGGCTACACCTTC. Protein: CSVAWGANYGYTF.

At least ten counts were recorded for this clonotype. The chain links TRBV28 to TRBJ2-2, with TRBD1 matching over 9 bases. Germline assignment: CDR1 MDHEN and CDR2 SYDVKM. CDR3 length: 15 residues. The V segment lost 4 bases and the J segment 7 bases; nucleotides outside the gene matches: 7. CDR3 DNA: TGTGCCAGCAGTTCCCTACAGGGGGCGGGCGGGGAGCTGTTTTTT. Translating it yields CASSSLQGAGGELFF.

By share, this clonotype counts as medium-sized. J is TRBJ2-3 and V is TRBV20-1, with 9 bases aligning to TRBD2. Germline trimming cut 0 bases from V and 4 bases from J; bases unmatched to any gene: 23. There are 21 residues in the CDR3. Germline values: CDR1 DFQATT, CDR2 SNEGSKA (reference sequence). CDR3 sequence reads: CSARDLFRGAGGTFMSDTQYF. CDR3 nucleotides: TGCAGTGCTAGAGATCTCTTTCGTGGAGCGGGGGGTACATTCATGTCAGATACGCAGTATTTT.

The table lists this clonotype with many counts. The J gene is TRBJ1-5, the V gene TRBV2; D is possibly TRBD1 (6 bases). The CDR3 is 15 amino acids. Trimming removed 2 bases at V and 3 bases at J, with 11 bases between. The germline V gene has CDR1 SNHLY and CDR2 FYNNEI. The CDR3 nucleotides are TGTGCCAGCAGTGAACGGGGACAACCCAATCAGCCCCAGCATTTT. This sequence encodes CASSERGQPNQPQHF.

This clonotype is judged medium-sized. The junction and the germline gene differ at one end; a read error may be behind it. The rearrangement uses TRBV7-7 and TRBJ2-7; perhaps TRBD1 as D (5 bases). This CDR3 spans 15 amino acids. Germline assignment: CDR1 SSHAT and CDR2 FNYEAQ (reference sequence). This chain's CDR3 is CASSPYPPGNYEQYF. DNA for the CDR3: TGTGCTAGCAGCCCATATCCGCCAGGGAACTACGAGCAGTACTTC.